A single sample is the source of the 7 T cell receptor beta chains below, sequenced in a study of blood T cell repertoires in COVID-19 (dated by TCRdb to 2018 to 2020). The protocol used for the library was the immunoSEQ multiplex PCR assay. Imported from immuneACCESS, the table was reduced by TCRdb to in-frame sequences with V and J called. These copies leave out some clones; in studies compared against another copy, an unresolved V gene accounts for under half, and the cause of the remainder is not known. The sample records roughly 150,000 clones, roughly 80% of which are singletons. The ten largest account for 6.2% of the sample. Sequenced: PBMCs or T cells enriched from blood (not recorded which). Every receptor here comes from a woman in her forties who had recovered from COVID-19.

This rearrangement joins TRBV29-1 to TRBJ2-2; no clear D gene. This CDR3 region has 13 residues. Germline CDR1 reads SQVTM; CDR2 reads ANQGSEA. The germline V and J ends were trimmed by 2 bases and 3 bases, with 7 bases remaining between them. The CDR3 sequence: CSVESQDTGELFF. The CDR3 DNA reads as TGCAGCGTTGAAAGTCAGGACACCGGGGAGCTGTTTTTT.

In DNA form, the CDR3 reads TGTGCCAGCAGCTTGGATCTAGATCGCAATGAGCAGTTCTTC. This encodes CASSLDLDRNEQFF. The rearrangement links TRBV5-4 to TRBJ2-1; D is ambiguous. The CDR3 runs to 14 residues. Per germline, CDR1 SGHNT and CDR2 YYREEE (reference sequence). Trimming shortened V by 0 bases and J by 6 bases, and 10 bases separated the two germline ends. The variable domain in full, with the rest retrieved from reference TRBV5-4 and TRBJ2-1, is ETGVTQSPTHLIKTRGQQVTLRCSSQSGHNTVSWYQQALGQGPQFIFQYYREEENGRGNFPPRFSGLQFPNYSSELNVNALELDDSALYLCASSLDLDRNEQFFGPGTRLTVL.

The chain carries TRBV19 and TRBJ2-1; 7 bases map to TRBD2. The junction had 9 bases not matched to a gene; V was cut back by 0 bases and J by 4 bases. Germline CDR1 and CDR2: LNHDA and SQIVND (reference sequence). The CDR3 spans 17 residues. The CDR3 coding sequence is TGTGCCAGTAGTATAGATCTCCAGCGGGGCCCATACAATGAGCAGTTCTTC. This sequence encodes CASSIDLQRGPYNEQFF. Supplemented by reference TRBV19 and TRBJ2-1, the full variable domain reads DGGITQSPKYLFRKEGQNVTLSCEQNLNHDAMYWYRQDPGQGLRLIYYSQIVNDFQKGDIAEGYSVSREKKESFPLTVTSAQKNPTAFYLCASSIDLQRGPYNEQFFGPGTRLTVL.

This chain joins TRBV5-4 and TRBJ2-5; 7 bases agree with TRBD2. There are 14 residues in the CDR3. Germline V gene sequence: CDR1 SGHNT, CDR2 YYREEE (reference sequence). The junction had 4 bases not matched to a gene; V was cut back by 1 base and J by 4 bases. For the CDR3, the DNA is TGTGCCAGCAGCTTGTGGGGGAGGGGAGAGACCCAGTACTTC. Encoded protein: CASSLWGRGETQYF.

This chain links TRBV5-1 with TRBJ1-1, with D possibly being TRBD1 (5 bases). Trimming stripped 0 bases from V and 5 bases from J, with 11 bases between. Germline CDR1 is SGHRS and CDR2 is YFSETQ. The CDR3 has 14 amino acids. DNA of the CDR3: TGCGCCAGCAGCTTGGCCGCCCGGGGGACTGAAGCTTTCTTT. This encodes CASSLAARGTEAFF.

The chain links TRBV7-8 to TRBJ1-5; 7 nucleotides line up with TRBD1. Germline V gene sequence: CDR1 SGHVS, CDR2 FQNEAQ. The CDR3 is 15 amino acids. Unmatched junction bases numbered 9, after V lost 6 bases and J lost 4 bases. In nucleotides, the CDR3 is TGTGCCAGCAGTCTTGGACAGGCGACTAATCAGCCCCAGCATTTT. Its translation is CASSLGQATNQPQHF. Full variable domain (missing parts from reference TRBV7-8 and TRBJ1-5): GAGVSQSPRYKVAKRGQDVALRCDPISGHVSLFWYQQALGQGPEFLTYFQNEAQLDKSGLPSDRFFAERPEGSVSTLKIQRTQQEDSAVYLCASSLGQATNQPQHFGDGTRLSIL.

This sequence joins TRBV5-8 and TRBJ2-1; D is ambiguous. V was shortened by 0 bases and J by 0 bases, with 7 bases between the two germline ends. Germline CDR1 and CDR2: SGHTS and YDEGEE. This CDR3 is built from 15 residues. The CDR3 DNA is TGTGCCAGCAGCTTGGGACTCAGCTCCTACAATGAGCAGTTCTTC. Protein product: CASSLGLSSYNEQFF.